This entry features one TCR beta chain sequence. This sample stems from a study of blood T cell repertoires in COVID-19. Study as a whole: PBMCs, B-cell-depleted T cells, or T cells were the source of the cDNA or gDNA that made up the material.

This CDR3 is 16 amino acids long. Trimming removed 2 bases at V and 0 bases at J, with 10 bases between. Germline V gene lookup returns CDR1 KGHSH and CDR2 LQKENI. Study processing details: Cell counts per sample came from amplifying reference gene primers. Repertoires were generated with immunoSEQ multiplex PCR, while TCRdb's copy carries only in-frame clones and drops some. V and J calls and clone size follow that table, whereas D and trimming were derived from the DNA. The sample yields roughly 70,000 clones, around 82% seen once. What was sequenced was peripheral blood. The chain is built from TRBV18 and TRBJ1-4; a possible D gene is TRBD1 (5 bases). This TCR derives from a woman aged 60-75 years with acute or convalescent COVID-19. CDR3 sequence (DNA): TGTGCCAGCTCACCAACGGGGGGACCAACTAATGAAAAACTGTTTTTT. Protein: CASSPTGGPTNEKLFF.